This TCR beta chain was retrieved from a study of regulatory T cells in long-lasting Graves disease. On the study more broadly: Graves' patients, diagnosed recently, had received antithyroid drugs under 3 months.

Researchers made TCR beta libraries by using iRepertoire HTBI primers and running Arm-PCR on CDR3 regions. Source study methods: Sequenced samples collectively carried 62 TRBV and some 15 TRBJ segments. TCRdb redid the calling of the multiplex PCR reads with MiXCR, one entry per CDR3 protein. The V and J calls and clone size come from TCRdb's table, not from the authors' own analysis. The table includes some 220,000 distinct CDR3 sequences, approximately 18% detected once. Germline lookup yields CDR1 MNHEY and CDR2 SVGEGT. CDR3 length equals 17 residues. The ends lost 8 bases at V and 4 bases at J; junction bases unmatched: 14. Time point: newly diagnosed GD, antithyroid drugs for less than 3 months. Making the TCR library involved RNA that had been extracted from PBMCs. The patients were enrolled through endocrinology in Xi'an, China. A further study also used this sample, focusing on T cells in Graves' hyperthyroidism and ophthalmopathy. Turning to that study: Primed by the HTBI set, a first-round RT-PCR was run on the TCR CDR3.

The chain is built from TRBV6-2 or TRBV6-3 and TRBJ1-2; TRBD1 aligns across 12 bases. The source material was peripheral blood mononuclear cells (PBMCs), sampled at new diagnosis, from a patient treated with antithyroid drugs. The sequence was collected from a woman aged 25 to 39 with Graves disease. DNA for the CDR3: TGTGCCAGCCAAACGGGGGACAGGGGGCTTGTAGGCTATGGCTACACCTTC. Protein product: CASQTGDRGLVGYGYTF.